This TCR beta chain was captured in a study of response to subunit inactivated influenza vaccine. Whole-study findings and limits: A suggestion made by the authors is that each seasonal influenza vaccination recruits few new T cells.

The germline gives CDR1 DFQATT, CDR2 SNEGSKA (reference sequence). The CDR3 length is 16 residues. V was clipped by 0 bases and J by 6 bases; unmatched bases: 13. Notes on this clonotype: Its antigen is as yet unknown.

MiXCR was run by TCRdb on the RT-PCR reads, yielding one entry per CDR3 protein. The data show approximately 500,000 distinct CDR3 sequences, 10% to 15% seen once. Material: PBMCs from blood, obtained 40 to 50 days after vaccination. V gene TRBV20-1 combines with J gene TRBJ2-7; 8 bases are a match to TRBD2. The sequence was collected from a middle-aged man who received an inactivated influenza vaccine. This CDR3 reads CSARDLEKAGGPEQYF. The DNA for the CDR3 is TGCAGTGCTAGAGATTTAGAAAAGGCGGGAGGCCCCGAGCAGTACTTC.